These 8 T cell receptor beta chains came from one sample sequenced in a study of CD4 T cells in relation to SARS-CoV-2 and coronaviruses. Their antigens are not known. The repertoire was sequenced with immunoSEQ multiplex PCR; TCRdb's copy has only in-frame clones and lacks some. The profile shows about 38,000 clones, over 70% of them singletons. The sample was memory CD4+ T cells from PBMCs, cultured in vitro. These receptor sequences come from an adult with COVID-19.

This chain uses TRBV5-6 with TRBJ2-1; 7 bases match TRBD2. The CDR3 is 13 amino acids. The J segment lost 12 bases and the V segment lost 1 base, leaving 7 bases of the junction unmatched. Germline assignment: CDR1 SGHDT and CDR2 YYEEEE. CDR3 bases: TGTGCCAGCAGCTTGAACGGGGGGAGAGTGCAGTTCTTC. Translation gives CASSLNGGRVQFF.

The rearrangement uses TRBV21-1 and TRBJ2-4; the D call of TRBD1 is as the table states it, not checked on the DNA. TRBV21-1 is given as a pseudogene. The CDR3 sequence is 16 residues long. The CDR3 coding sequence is TGTGCCAGCAGCCCTCGGGGACAGGTAGCCAAAAACATTCAGTACTTC. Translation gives CASSPRGQVAKNIQYF.

The CDR3 region has the DNA TGTGCCAGCAGCCAAGTTAGCGGGAGGATAGCTGAGCAGTTCTTC. Translation gives CASSQVSGRIAEQFF. V usage is TRBV4-2 and J usage is TRBJ2-1; 10 positions agree with TRBD2. V trimming: 1 base; J trimming: 9 bases; junction bases outside the gene matches: 6. This CDR3 has 15 amino acids. Germline V gene lookup returns CDR1 LGHNA and CDR2 YNFKEQ.

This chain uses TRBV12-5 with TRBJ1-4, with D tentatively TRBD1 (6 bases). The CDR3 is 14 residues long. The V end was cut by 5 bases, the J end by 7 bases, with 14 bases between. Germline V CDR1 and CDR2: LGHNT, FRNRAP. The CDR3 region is CASGGDRWTEKLFF. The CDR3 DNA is TGTGCTAGTGGTGGAGACAGGTGGACTGAAAAACTGTTTTTT.

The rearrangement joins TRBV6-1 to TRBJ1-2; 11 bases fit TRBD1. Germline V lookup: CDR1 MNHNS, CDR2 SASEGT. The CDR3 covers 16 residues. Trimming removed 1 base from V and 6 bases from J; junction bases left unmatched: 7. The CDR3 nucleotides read TGTGCCAGCAGTGAAGAGGTGGGACAGGGGGGCCATGGCTACACCTTC. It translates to CASSEEVGQGGHGYTF.

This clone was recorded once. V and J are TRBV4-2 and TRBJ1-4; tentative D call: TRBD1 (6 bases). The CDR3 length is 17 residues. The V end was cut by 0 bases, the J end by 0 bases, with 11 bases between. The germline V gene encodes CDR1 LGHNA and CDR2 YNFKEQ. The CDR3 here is CASSQDRGPATNEKLFF. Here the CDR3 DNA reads TGTGCCAGCAGCCAAGACAGGGGACCTGCAACTAATGAAAAACTGTTTTTT.

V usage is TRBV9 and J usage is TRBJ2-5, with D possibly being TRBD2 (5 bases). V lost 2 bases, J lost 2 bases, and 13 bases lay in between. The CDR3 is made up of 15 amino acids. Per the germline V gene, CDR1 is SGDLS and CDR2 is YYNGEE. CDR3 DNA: TGTGCCAGCAGCGTCGACCACGGGGTTCAAGAGACCCAGTACTTC. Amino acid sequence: CASSVDHGVQETQYF.

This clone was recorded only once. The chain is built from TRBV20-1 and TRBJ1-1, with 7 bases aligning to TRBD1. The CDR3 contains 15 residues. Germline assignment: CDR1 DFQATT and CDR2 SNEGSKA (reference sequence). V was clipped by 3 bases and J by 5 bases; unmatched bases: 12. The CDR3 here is CSASAPGQARTEAFF. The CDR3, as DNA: TGCAGTGCTAGTGCACCAGGACAGGCGCGAACTGAAGCTTTCTTT.